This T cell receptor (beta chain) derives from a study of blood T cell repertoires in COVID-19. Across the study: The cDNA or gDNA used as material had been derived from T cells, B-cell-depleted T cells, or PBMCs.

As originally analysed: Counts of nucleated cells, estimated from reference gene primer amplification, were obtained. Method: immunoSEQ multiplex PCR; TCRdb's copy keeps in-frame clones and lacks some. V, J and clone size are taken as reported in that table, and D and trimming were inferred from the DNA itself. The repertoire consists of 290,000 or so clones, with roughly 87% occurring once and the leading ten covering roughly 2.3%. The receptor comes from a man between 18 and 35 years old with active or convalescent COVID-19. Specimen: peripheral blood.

The CDR3 protein is CASSQNRGLQETQYF. The DNA for the CDR3 is TGTGCCAGCAGCCAAAACAGGGGCCTCCAAGAGACCCAGTACTTC. This chain connects TRBV14 to TRBJ2-5; 7 bases are shared with TRBD1. The V gene's germline CDR1 is SGHDN and CDR2 FVKESK. CDR3 size: 15 residues. V dropped 2 bases and J dropped 1; count of bases not matched to a gene: 4.